This note documents a single T cell receptor (beta chain) sequence. No antigen is known for it. The source of the sample is a study of cytotoxic CD8 clonotypes in ibrutinib-treated CLL. The germline V gene encodes CDR1 SGHTA and CDR2 FQGNSA. Trimming stripped 7 bases from V and 3 bases from J, with 15 bases between. This CDR3 region has 14 residues. Study observations and caveats: Sustained-remission and progressing patients diverged in sampling times. Patients had baseline clonality above age-matched healthy donors, and this clonality moved with circulating CD8+ T-cell counts.

Profiled with immunoSEQ multiplex PCR; TCRdb holds only in-frame clones, not every one. The sample includes fewer than 400,000 clones, about 64% of them seen just once. The sample was PBMCs, taken after 36 months of ibrutinib treatment. The clonotype comes from a human donor with chronic lymphocytic leukemia. The V gene is TRBV7-2, the J gene TRBJ1-2; D perhaps matches TRBD1 (6 bases). The CDR3 region has the DNA TGTGCCAGCATGGTACAGGGATTTGACTATGGCTACACCTTC. It is translated as CASMVQGFDYGYTF.